This T cell receptor (beta chain) was captured in a study of blood T cells in healthy people across ages. The junction had 6 bases not matched to a gene; V was cut back by 6 bases and J by 0 bases. Germline CDR1 is SQVTM and CDR2 is ANQGSEA. The CDR3 consists of 14 residues. The authors ran a second PCR of about 6 to 12 cycles using a sample-barcoded 5' primer and a J-beta primer mix. TCRdb redid the calling of the 5' RACE reads with MiXCR, one entry per CDR3 protein. Counted here are 1.5 million to 2 million distinct CDR3 sequences, about 28% occurring once; the ten biggest clones make up about 7.7%.

The sequenced material came from blood. The chain recombines TRBV29-1 with TRBJ2-3; TRBD1 agrees at 7 bases. The TCR was taken from a woman aged 25 to 39 in good health. CDR3 DNA: TGCAGCGTGGAACCGGGACAGAGCACAGATACGCAGTATTTT. Residues: CSVEPGQSTDTQYF.